Following are 11 T cell receptor beta chains from one sample sequenced in a study of blood T cell repertoires in COVID-19. Using immunoSEQ multiplex PCR, the repertoire was profiled, and TCRdb retains in-frame clones only, with some absent. The sample contains over 150,000 clones, roughly 87% of which appear only once. Sequencing used peripheral blood. The receptor set was obtained from a woman in her fifties or sixties who had recovered from COVID-19.

V gene TRBV7-2 combines with J gene TRBJ2-3, with D unclear. Trimming pared 4 bases from V and 2 bases from J, leaving 4 bases between. The CDR3 loop spans 12 amino acids. The germline V gene has CDR1 SGHTA and CDR2 FQGNSA. DNA of the CDR3: TGTGCCAGCAGCTCGTACACAGATACGCAGTATTTT. Its translation is CASSSYTDTQYF.

The J gene is TRBJ2-5, the V gene TRBV5-5; TRBD2 matches at 8 bases. This CDR3 is built from 15 residues. The V segment lost 3 bases and the J segment 3 bases; nucleotides outside the gene matches: 7. In germline, CDR1 is SGHKS, CDR2 YYEKEE (reference sequence). CDR3 protein: CASSSPAAGEETQYF. CDR3 DNA sequence: TGTGCCAGCAGCTCTCCGGCAGCGGGGGAAGAGACCCAGTACTTC. Variable domain in full (rest from reference TRBV5-5 and TRBJ2-5): DAGVTQSPTHLIKTRGQQVTLRCSPISGHKSVSWYQQVLGQGPQFIFQYYEKEERGRGNFPDRFSARQFPNYSSELNVNALLLGDSALYLCASSSPAAGEETQYFGPGTRLLVL.

This rearrangement joins TRBV28 to TRBJ2-5; TRBD2 matches 10 bases. In germline, CDR1 is MDHEN, CDR2 SYDVKM. CDR3 length: 14 residues. With V trimmed by 4 bases and J by 1 base, 0 bases remained unmatched. The CDR3 is CASSSSGGQETQYF. The CDR3 bases are TGTGCCAGCAGTTCTAGCGGGGGCCAAGAGACCCAGTACTTC.

This clone was seen only a few times. Within the sample, other DNA sequences also encode this same CDR3. This chain connects TRBV6-5 to TRBJ2-7; 10 bases match TRBD2. V shed 6 bases, J shed 2 bases, and the junction held 1 base outside the gene matches. This CDR3 comprises 13 residues. CDR1 and CDR2 (germline): MNHEY, SVGAGI. CDR3 in amino acids: CASRLAGTYEQYF. The CDR3 DNA follows: TGTGCCAGCAGACTAGCGGGGACCTACGAGCAGTACTTC.

This sequence joins TRBV5-1 and TRBJ2-1; 7 bases map to TRBD1. Trimming removed 5 bases from V and 0 bases from J; junction bases left unmatched: 5. This CDR3 comprises 15 residues. Germline CDR1 and CDR2: SGHRS and YFSETQ. CDR3 sequence reads: CASSPDRSSYNEQFF. The CDR3 DNA reads as TGCGCCAGCAGTCCGGACAGGAGCTCCTACAATGAGCAGTTCTTC.

The rearrangement uses TRBV11-3 and TRBJ2-5; 14 bases line up with TRBD2. The CDR3 has 16 residues. V trimming: 5 bases; J trimming: 5 bases; junction bases outside the gene matches: 7. Germline V gives CDR1 SGHNT, CDR2 YENEEA. DNA for the CDR3: TGTGCCAGCAGCAAGCGGACTAGCGGGGGGTTCGAGACCCAGTACTTC. Translating it yields CASSKRTSGGFETQYF.

The table lists this clone with a few counts. The gene calls are TRBV11-3 and TRBJ2-3; TRBD1 matches 7 bases. The CDR3 length is 13 residues. V lost 0 bases, J lost 7 bases, and 1 base stayed unmatched. CDR1 and CDR2 (germline): SGHNT, YENEEA. In DNA form, the CDR3 reads TGTGCCAGCAGCTTAGAGACAGGGAATACGCAGTATTTT. It codes for CASSLETGNTQYF.

The chain uses TRBV3-1 (or the pseudogene TRBV3-2) and TRBJ1-4; possible D gene TRBD1, 6 bases. Germline V lookup: CDR1 LGHDT, CDR2 YNNKEL (reference sequence). This CDR3 region has 16 residues. Between the trimmed V and J ends, which lost 4 bases and 5 bases, there was a span of 17 bases. CDR3 loop: CASSPGWTVGNEKLFF. CDR3 DNA sequence: TGTGCCAGCAGCCCTGGTTGGACAGTAGGGAATGAAAAACTGTTTTTT.

The V gene is TRBV4-1, the J gene TRBJ1-3, with D uncertain. The germline CDR1 and CDR2 sequences are MGHRA and YSYEKL. Trimming removed 5 bases from V and 0 bases from J, with 8 bases in between. This CDR3 is 14 amino acids long. CDR3 sequence: CASSYLGSGNTIYF. In nucleotides, the CDR3 is TGCGCCAGCAGCTACCTCGGCTCTGGAAACACCATATATTTT.

The V call is TRBV24-1, the J call TRBJ1-5, with TRBD1 matching over 7 bases. The CDR3 contains 14 residues. V lost 4 bases, J lost 4 bases, and 3 bases stayed unmatched. The V gene's germline CDR1 is KGHDR and CDR2 SFDVKD. For the CDR3, the DNA is TGTGCCACCAGTGACCCAGGGGGGAATCAGCCCCAGCATTTT. It encodes CATSDPGGNQPQHF.

This chain connects TRBV6-5 to TRBJ2-5, with 11 bases aligning to TRBD2. The CDR3 is made up of 14 amino acids. Germline V gene data show CDR1 as MNHEY and CDR2 as SVGAGI. J was trimmed by 5 bases and V by 7 bases; bases with no gene match: 6. This CDR3 is CASTGLAGGETQYF. The CDR3 DNA follows: TGTGCCAGCACCGGACTAGCGGGTGGCGAGACCCAGTACTTC.